The 14 T cell receptor beta chains presented below share a single source sample, sequenced in a study of blood T cell repertoires in COVID-19. The repertoire was sequenced with immunoSEQ multiplex PCR; TCRdb's copy has only in-frame clones and lacks some. The sample consists of 200,000 to 250,000 clones, 89% of them appearing once. Input material: peripheral blood. Receptors were obtained from a woman aged 40 to 50 with acute or convalescent COVID-19.

CDR3 bases: TGTGCCAGCTCACCTTGGGACAGCACGAAAAAACTGTTTTTT. Protein sequence: CASSPWDSTKKLFF. This rearrangement joins TRBV18 to TRBJ1-4, with 7 bases fitting TRBD1. Germline lookup yields CDR1 KGHSH and CDR2 LQKENI. The trim removed 3 bases at V and 9 bases at J, leaving 7 bases unmatched. The CDR3 loop spans 14 amino acids.

The chain employs TRBV24-1 and TRBJ1-1; 9 nucleotides line up with TRBD1. With V trimmed by 3 bases and J by 3 bases, 4 bases remained unmatched. This CDR3 is built from 15 residues. Germline V gene sequence: CDR1 KGHDR, CDR2 SFDVKD. The CDR3, as DNA: TGTGCCACCAGTGATCCCCGGACAGGGGACACTGAAGCTTTCTTT. The encoded protein is CATSDPRTGDTEAFF.

This clone was detected once. The chain recombines TRBV15 with TRBJ1-1; TRBD1 might be the D (6 bases). Trimming stripped 0 bases from V and 3 bases from J, with 14 bases between. CDR3 length: 16 residues. In germline, CDR1 is LNHNV, CDR2 YYDKDF (reference sequence). The CDR3 sequence is CATSRDLGARDTEAFF. The CDR3 nucleotides are TGTGCCACCAGCAGAGATCTGGGGGCGCGGGACACTGAAGCTTTCTTT.

The V and J genes are TRBV5-8 and TRBJ2-5; TRBD2 matches at 12 bases. The CDR3 spans 15 residues. V gave up 0 bases and J gave up 5 bases; unmatched junction bases: 2. In germline, CDR1 is SGHTS, CDR2 YDEGEE. CDR3 nucleotides: TGTGCCAGCAGCTTGGTTCTAGCGGGGGGGGAGACCCAGTACTTC. Its translation is CASSLVLAGGETQYF.

The table lists this clone with a count of one. V is TRBV6-2 or TRBV6-3 and J is TRBJ2-1, with TRBD1 matching 8 bases. This CDR3 spans 16 amino acids. From germline, CDR1 is MNHEY and CDR2 SVGEGT. After removal of 6 bases from V and 6 bases from J, the junction contained 13 bases not matched to a gene. The CDR3 DNA reads as TGTGCCAGCAGCCACCTAGGGGATGACAGGGGCAATGAGCAGTTCTTC. The encoded protein is CASSHLGDDRGNEQFF.

The CDR3 reads CASSGRERHTLVAGYTF. In nucleotides, the CDR3 is TGTGCCAGCAGTGGGCGGGAGAGGCACACCCTCGTCGCGGGCTACACCTTC. The rearrangement links TRBV2 to TRBJ1-2; no reliable D call. This CDR3 spans 17 amino acids. Per germline, CDR1 SNHLY and CDR2 FYNNEI. V lost 4 bases and J lost 8, with 26 bases in between.

The chain employs TRBV18 and TRBJ1-6; 10 bases match TRBD1. Trimming removed 4 bases from V and 10 bases from J; junction bases left unmatched: 10. Per germline, CDR1 KGHSH and CDR2 LQKENI. The CDR3 loop spans 16 amino acids. CDR3 DNA sequence: TGTGCCAGCTCACTCAGAGACAGGGGGCGCGGATCACCCCTCCACTTT. Translation gives CASSLRDRGRGSPLHF.

The V and J genes are TRBV30 and TRBJ1-4; TRBD1 is a possible D gene (5 bases). V was pared by 7 bases and J by 5 bases, with 14 bases between. CDR3 size: 13 residues. Germline V lookup: CDR1 GTSNPN, CDR2 SVGIG (reference sequence). This chain's CDR3 is CASGGAENEKLFF. CDR3 DNA: TGTGCCTCAGGCGGGGCCGAGAATGAAAAACTGTTTTTT.

This chain uses TRBV4-1 with TRBJ2-5; TRBD2 aligns across 7 bases. Germline CDR1 MGHRA, CDR2 YSYEKL. Trimming removed 1 base from V and 5 bases from J; junction bases left unmatched: 4. The CDR3 covers 14 residues. CDR3 amino acids: CASSQVGGRETQYF. CDR3 bases: TGCGCCAGCAGCCAAGTCGGGGGGAGGGAGACCCAGTACTTC.

V is TRBV5-1 and J is TRBJ1-2; the D gene is possibly TRBD1 (5 bases). Germline V gives CDR1 SGHRS, CDR2 YFSETQ. This CDR3 region has 14 residues. V lost 3 bases and J lost 0, with 9 bases in between. For the CDR3, the DNA is TGCGCCAGCAGCTCGGGGGGTGCTAACTATGGCTACACCTTC. Its translation: CASSSGGANYGYTF.

The chain links TRBV6-5 to TRBJ1-1, with 7 bases lining up with TRBD1. CDR3 length: 16 residues. The V and J ends lost 0 bases and 0 bases, in that order; junction bases with no gene match: 4. Germline V gene sequence: CDR1 MNHEY, CDR2 SVGAGI. The CDR3 DNA reads as TGTGCCAGCAGTTACTCGACAGGGACCGTGAACACTGAAGCTTTCTTT. It codes for CASSYSTGTVNTEAFF.

This CDR3 is CASSIEIAVSGGVGEQFF. The CDR3, as DNA: TGTGCCAGTAGTATAGAGATAGCGGTTAGCGGGGGGGTGGGTGAGCAGTTCTTC. This chain joins TRBV19 and TRBJ2-1, with TRBD2 identical over 11 bases. The germline CDR1 and CDR2 sequences are LNHDA and SQIVND (reference sequence). The CDR3 totals 18 residues. Trimming removed 0 bases from V and 9 bases from J; junction bases left unmatched: 13.

The chain uses TRBV12-3 or TRBV12-4 and TRBJ1-1; no reliable D call. The CDR3 is 13 amino acids. V dropped 3 bases and J dropped 4 bases, with 9 bases sitting between them. The CDR3: CASSLVFGTEAFF. In DNA, the CDR3 is TGTGCCAGCAGTTTGGTTTTCGGCACTGAAGCTTTCTTT.

This chain links TRBV11-2 with TRBJ2-7, with a weak D call TRBD2 (6 bases). Trimming pared 5 bases from V and 2 bases from J, leaving 16 bases between. Germline V gene lookup returns CDR1 SGHAT and CDR2 FQNNGV. This CDR3 is 15 amino acids long. CDR3 loop: CASSPRLGGTYEQYV. The DNA for the CDR3 is TGTGCCAGCAGCCCCCGCCTTGGGGGGACCTACGAGCAGTACGTC.